A single sample is the source of the 24 T cell receptor beta chains below, sequenced in a study of neoadjuvant anti-PD-1 for oral cavity cancer. Described time point: after neoadjuvant nivolumab, at surgical resection. This table comes from immunoSEQ multiplex PCR, and its TCRdb copy is limited to in-frame clones, with some not included. The sample carries 9,500 to 15,000 clones, over 70% recorded once. The material was PBMCs, obtained after nivolumab (anti-PD-1) treatment. The source of these receptors is a person aged 35-79 years with oral cavity squamous cell carcinoma.

CDR3 nucleotide sequence: TGTGCCAGCAGTTTTTATCGGTTACGGGACAGGGGAACTGAAGCTTTCTTT. It encodes CASSFYRLRDRGTEAFF. V is TRBV27 and J is TRBJ1-1; 10 bases map to TRBD1. The ends lost 3 bases at V and 5 bases at J; junction bases unmatched: 12. The germline gives CDR1 MNHEY, CDR2 SMNVEV (reference sequence). The CDR3 is 17 residues long.

V is TRBV5-1 and J is TRBJ1-2; 10 nucleotides line up with TRBD1. The CDR3 extends over 18 amino acids. Germline-derived CDR1 and CDR2 are SGHRS and YFSETQ. The V and J ends lost 3 bases and 5 bases, in that order; junction bases with no gene match: 16. CDR3 in DNA: TGCGCCAGCAGCTCCCTAAGGACAGGGGGTAGGAGGCGTTATGGCTACACCTTC. This translates into CASSSLRTGGRRRYGYTF.

This sequence joins TRBV30 and TRBJ2-1, with TRBD2 matching over 7 bases. In germline, CDR1 is GTSNPN, CDR2 SVGIG (reference sequence). The CDR3 is 15 residues long. V shed 0 bases and J 2 bases; nucleotides not matched to a gene: 4. For the CDR3, the DNA is TGTGCCTGGAGTGTGTCGGGAGGCCCCTACAATGAGCAGTTCTTC. It codes for CAWSVSGGPYNEQFF.

V and J are TRBV13 and TRBJ2-2; maybe TRBD2 (5 bases). Germline V gene sequence: CDR1 PRHDT, CDR2 FYEKMQ (reference sequence). V lost 5 bases and J lost 4, with 14 bases in between. The CDR3 covers 15 residues. The CDR3 DNA reads as TGTGCCAGCAGCCTCAGTATACGGGGCACCGGGGAGCTGTTTTTT. Translation gives CASSLSIRGTGELFF. Filled out from reference TRBV13 and TRBJ2-2, the complete variable domain reads AAGVIQSPRHLIKEKRETATLKCYPIPRHDTVYWYQQGPGQDPQFLISFYEKMQSDKGSIPDRFSAQQFSDYHSELNMSSLELGDSALYFCASSLSIRGTGELFFGEGSRLTVL.

This clone has just a few counts. The chain employs TRBV7-3 and TRBJ2-7, with TRBD1 as a possible D gene (6 bases). With 2 bases removed from V and 7 bases from J, the gap between germline ends came to 12 bases. Germline V gene data show CDR1 as SGHTA and CDR2 as FQGTGA. The length of the CDR3 is 13 residues. The CDR3 sequence is CASSLAGVGEQYF. The CDR3 bases are TGTGCCAGCAGCTTAGCAGGGGTGGGGGAGCAGTACTTC. Supplemented by reference TRBV7-3 and TRBJ2-7, the full variable domain reads GAGVSQTPSNKVTEKGKYVELRCDPISGHTALYWYRQSLGQGPEFLIYFQGTGAADDSGLPNDRFFAVRPEGSVSTLKIQRTERGDSAVYLCASSLAGVGEQYFGPGTRLTVT.

This chain joins TRBV19 and TRBJ2-4; 10 bases map to TRBD2. The V segment lost 4 bases and the J segment 2 bases; nucleotides outside the gene matches: 14. Germline CDR1 and CDR2: LNHDA and SQIVND (reference sequence). The CDR3 extends over 19 amino acids. CDR3 nucleotides: TGTGCCAGTAGTAATCAGCGGGAGGGCCTCGGGGATCCCAAAAACATTCAGTACTTC. Translation gives CASSNQREGLGDPKNIQYF.

The chain is built from TRBV2 and TRBJ1-5; D gene ambiguous. The CDR3 has 16 amino acids. Germline values: CDR1 SNHLY, CDR2 FYNNEI. V was shortened by 0 bases and J by 4 bases, with 13 bases between the two germline ends. CDR3 protein: CASSEAPGVRNQPQHF. CDR3 DNA sequence: TGTGCCAGCAGTGAAGCGCCCGGGGTCAGAAATCAGCCCCAGCATTTT.

This clone showed up just a few times. The gene calls are TRBV14 and TRBJ1-2, with D hard to call. V lost 0 bases and J lost 8, with 10 bases in between. Germline V lookup: CDR1 SGHDN, CDR2 FVKESK. The CDR3 contains 13 residues. CDR3 sequence: CASSQDWVYGYTF. The CDR3 nucleotides are TGTGCCAGCAGCCAAGATTGGGTCTACGGCTACACCTTC.

This clone appeared a single time. CDR3 coding DNA: TGTGCCAGCAGTGGACAATTGAACACTGAAGCTTTCTTT. This gives the protein CASSGQLNTEAFF. The chain joins TRBV6-1 to TRBJ1-1; D ambiguous. This CDR3 has 13 residues. V was clipped by 4 bases and J by 0 bases, with 6 bases between them. CDR1 is MNHNS, CDR2 SASEGT, per germline.

The rearrangement joins TRBV4-1 to TRBJ2-3; D is undetermined. CDR3 size: 14 residues. CDR1 and CDR2 (germline): MGHRA, YSYEKL. The germline V and J ends were trimmed by 1 base and 3 bases, with 8 bases remaining between them. The DNA of the CDR3 is TGCGCCAGCAGCCAAGGGGCAGCGACAGATACGCAGTATTTT. It specifies CASSQGAATDTQYF.

The chain combines TRBV5-5 with TRBJ1-4; possible D gene TRBD1, 6 bases. CDR1 is SGHKS and CDR2 is YYEKEE in the germline V gene (reference sequence). The CDR3 is 16 residues long. With 0 bases removed from V and 4 bases from J, the gap between germline ends came to 13 bases. The CDR3 DNA follows: TGTGCCAGCAGCTTGGGACGGACAGACAATAATGAAAAACTGTTTTTT. It codes for CASSLGRTDNNEKLFF.

The chain joins TRBV5-1 to TRBJ1-2, with 9 bases that match TRBD1. The germline gives CDR1 SGHRS, CDR2 YFSETQ. V trimming: 2 bases; J trimming: 6 bases; junction bases outside the gene matches: 2. The CDR3 is 13 residues long. The CDR3 loop is CASSLQGANGYTF. The CDR3 coding sequence is TGCGCCAGCAGCTTACAGGGGGCGAATGGCTACACCTTC.

This rearrangement joins TRBV5-1 to TRBJ2-3; D gene ambiguous. With 4 bases removed from V and 0 bases from J, the gap between germline ends came to 12 bases. The CDR3 has 15 amino acids. Germline V gene lookup returns CDR1 SGHRS and CDR2 YFSETQ. CDR3: CASSERTFSTDTQYF. The CDR3 DNA follows: TGCGCCAGCAGCGAGAGGACCTTCAGCACAGATACGCAGTATTTT.

CDR3 in amino acids: CASSEVGGYGYTF. The CDR3 DNA is TGTGCCAGCAGTGAAGTGGGGGGCTATGGCTACACCTTC. V is TRBV6-1 and J is TRBJ1-2, with D perhaps TRBD1 (5 bases). Trimming shortened V by 1 base and J by 4 bases, and 7 bases separated the two germline ends. Germline V lookup: CDR1 MNHNS, CDR2 SASEGT. CDR3 length equals 13 residues.

This clone has a handful of counts. The DNA for the CDR3 is TGTGCCAGCAGTTACACCAGTTCCGGGGAGCTGTTTTTT. Protein product: CASSYTSSGELFF. This chain connects TRBV6-5 to TRBJ2-2; D unresolved. Germline V gene data show CDR1 as MNHEY and CDR2 as SVGAGI. V gave up 2 bases and J gave up 6 bases, with 7 bases separating them. There are 13 residues in the CDR3.

This clone is a singleton in its sample. The chain uses TRBV30 and TRBJ1-5; 7 nucleotides agree with TRBD1. The CDR3 has 13 residues. The V and J ends lost 2 bases and 4 bases, in that order; junction bases with no gene match: 2. The germline V gene has CDR1 GTSNPN and CDR2 SVGIG (reference sequence). The CDR3 bases are TGTGCCTGGAGTCCACAGGGGAATCAGCCCCAGCATTTT. Its protein product is CAWSPQGNQPQHF. The entire variable domain, with the rest obtained from reference TRBV30 and TRBJ1-5, is as follows: SQTIHQWPATLVQPVGSPLSLECTVEGTSNPNLYWYRQAAGRGLQLLFYSVGIGQISSEVPQNLSASRPQDRQFILSSKKLLLSDSGFYLCAWSPQGNQPQHFGDGTRLSIL.

The V and J genes are TRBV7-8 and TRBJ2-2; 10 bases are a match to TRBD2. Per the germline V gene, CDR1 is SGHVS and CDR2 is FQNEAQ. The CDR3 sequence is 17 residues long. The ends lost 2 bases at V and 0 bases at J; junction bases unmatched: 3. The CDR3 DNA sequence: TGTGCCAGCAGCTTACCTAGCGGGGGCCCGAACACCGGGGAGCTGTTTTTT. Translation gives CASSLPSGGPNTGELFF.

The chain couples TRBV7-2 to TRBJ2-7; D might be TRBD1 (5 bases). V was trimmed by 5 bases and J by 4 bases, leaving 12 bases between them. Germline lookup yields CDR1 SGHTA and CDR2 FQGNSA. The CDR3 contains 13 residues. CDR3 sequence: CASSPGYGYEQYF. The CDR3, as DNA: TGTGCCAGCAGCCCAGGGTATGGTTACGAGCAGTACTTC. The full variable domain, its missing parts supplied by reference TRBV7-2 and TRBJ2-7, is GAGVSQSPSNKVTEKGKDVELRCDPISGHTALYWYRQSLGQGLEFLIYFQGNSAPDKSGLPSDRFSAERTGGSVSTLTIQRTQQEDSAVYLCASSPGYGYEQYFGPGTRLTVT.

J is TRBJ1-2 and V is TRBV4-1, with D maybe TRBD1 (5 bases). This CDR3 is built from 16 residues. Germline values: CDR1 MGHRA, CDR2 YSYEKL. Trimming pared 1 base from V and 7 bases from J, leaving 19 bases between. This CDR3 is CASSQGGSGALSGYTF. As DNA, the CDR3 is TGCGCCAGCAGCCAAGGGGGAAGCGGGGCCCTATCTGGCTACACCTTC.

The chain employs TRBV28 and TRBJ1-2; D is ambiguous. The CDR3 totals 14 residues. Germline CDR1 and CDR2: MDHEN and SYDVKM. Trimming shortened V by 1 base and J by 0 bases, and 6 bases separated the two germline ends. The CDR3 DNA is TGTGCCAGCAGTTTATTTCGGACTAACTATGGCTACACCTTC. Residues: CASSLFRTNYGYTF.

The chain couples TRBV25-1 to TRBJ1-1; D is unresolved. Trimming removed 3 bases from V and 6 bases from J, with 20 bases in between. The CDR3 is 16 residues long. Germline V gene data show CDR1 as MGHDK and CDR2 as SYGVNS. Here the CDR3 reads CASSDAGRRSRAEAFF. The CDR3 coding sequence is TGTGCCAGCAGTGATGCGGGGAGAAGGAGTCGGGCTGAAGCTTTCTTT.

The chain has TRBV6-5 and TRBJ2-7; 8 bases align to TRBD1. V trimming: 4 bases; J trimming: 3 bases; junction bases outside the gene matches: 5. Germline CDR1 MNHEY, CDR2 SVGAGI. CDR3 size: 14 residues. The CDR3 DNA reads as TGTGCCAGCAGTTCGGTCAGGGGGCGCTACGAGCAGTACTTC. Translating it yields CASSSVRGRYEQYF.

CDR3 nucleotides: TGCGCCAGCAGCCCAGGGCAGGGGGCCCTTAGCAATCAGCCCCAGCATTTT. It encodes CASSPGQGALSNQPQHF. The rearrangement uses TRBV4-1 and TRBJ1-5; 8 bases are a match to TRBD1. V was clipped by 4 bases and J by 0 bases; unmatched bases: 8. The CDR3 has 17 residues. Germline V gene lookup returns CDR1 MGHRA and CDR2 YSYEKL.

This rearrangement joins TRBV6-1 to TRBJ2-4, with D perhaps TRBD2 (6 bases). The CDR3 loop spans 14 amino acids. V gave up 7 bases and J gave up 1 base, with 11 bases separating them. Germline V gives CDR1 MNHNS, CDR2 SASEGT. Here the CDR3 reads CASKGLLAKNIQYF. CDR3 bases: TGTGCCAGCAAGGGACTTCTGGCCAAAAACATTCAGTACTTC.